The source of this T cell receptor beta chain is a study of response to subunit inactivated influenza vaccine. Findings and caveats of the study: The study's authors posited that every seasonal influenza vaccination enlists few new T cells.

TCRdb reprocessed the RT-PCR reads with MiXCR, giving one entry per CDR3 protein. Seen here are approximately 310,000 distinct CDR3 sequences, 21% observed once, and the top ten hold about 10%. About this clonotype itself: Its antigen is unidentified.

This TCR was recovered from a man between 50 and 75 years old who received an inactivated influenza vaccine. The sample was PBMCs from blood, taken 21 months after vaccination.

CDR3 nucleotide sequence: TGCAGTGCTAGCGCCGGACTAGGTTCAGATACGCAGTATTTT. Encoded protein: CSASAGLGSDTQYF. The genes are TRBV20-1 and TRBJ2-3; 7 positions agree with TRBD2. Germline trimming cut 3 bases from V and 4 bases from J; bases unmatched to any gene: 7. CDR1 DFQATT and CDR2 SNEGSKA come from the germline V gene (reference sequence). There are 14 residues in the CDR3.